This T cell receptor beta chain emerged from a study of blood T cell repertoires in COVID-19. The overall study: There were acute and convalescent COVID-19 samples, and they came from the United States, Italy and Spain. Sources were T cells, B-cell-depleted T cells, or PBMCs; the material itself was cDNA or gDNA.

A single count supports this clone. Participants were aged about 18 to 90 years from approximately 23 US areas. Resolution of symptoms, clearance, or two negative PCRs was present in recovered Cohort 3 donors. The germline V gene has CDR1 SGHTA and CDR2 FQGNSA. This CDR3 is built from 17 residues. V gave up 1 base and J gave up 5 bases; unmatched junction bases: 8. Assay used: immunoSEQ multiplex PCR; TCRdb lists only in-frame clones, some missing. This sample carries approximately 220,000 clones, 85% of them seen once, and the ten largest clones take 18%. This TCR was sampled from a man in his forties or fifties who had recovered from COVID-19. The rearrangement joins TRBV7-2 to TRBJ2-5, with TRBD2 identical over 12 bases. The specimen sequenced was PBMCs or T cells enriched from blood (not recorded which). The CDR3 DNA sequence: TGTGCCAGCAGCTTAGTGACTAGCGGGAGAATGCAGGAGACCCAGTACTTC. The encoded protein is CASSLVTSGRMQETQYF.